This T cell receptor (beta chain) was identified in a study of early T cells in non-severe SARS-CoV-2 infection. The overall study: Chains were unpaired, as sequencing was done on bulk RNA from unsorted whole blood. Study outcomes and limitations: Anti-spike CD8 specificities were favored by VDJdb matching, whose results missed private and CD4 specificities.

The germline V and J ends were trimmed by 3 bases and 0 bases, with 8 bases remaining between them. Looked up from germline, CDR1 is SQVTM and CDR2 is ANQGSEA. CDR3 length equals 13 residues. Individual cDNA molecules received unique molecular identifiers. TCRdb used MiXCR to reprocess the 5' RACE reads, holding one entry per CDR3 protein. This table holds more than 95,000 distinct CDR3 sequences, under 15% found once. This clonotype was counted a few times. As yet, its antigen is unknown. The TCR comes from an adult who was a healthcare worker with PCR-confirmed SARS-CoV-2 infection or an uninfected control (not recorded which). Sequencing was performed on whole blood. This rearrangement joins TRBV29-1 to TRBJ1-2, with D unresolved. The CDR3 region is CSVETEPNYGYTF. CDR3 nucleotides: TGCAGCGTTGAGACCGAGCCTAACTATGGCTACACCTTC.